The 23 T cell receptor beta chains below come from one sample, sequenced in a study of regulatory T cells in long-lasting Graves disease. This sample's time point: persistent/refractory GD, antithyroid drugs over 5 years with positive TRAb. PBMC-derived RNA was used for the TCR library. Libraries of TCR beta came from iRepertoire HTBI primers plus Arm-PCR of CDR3 regions. TCRdb re-called the multiplex PCR reads with MiXCR, one entry per CDR3 protein. The data contain about 470,000 distinct CDR3 sequences, 20% of them singletons. Here the sequenced sample was peripheral blood mononuclear cells (PBMCs), taken when the disease was refractory, from a patient treated with antithyroid drugs. These receptor sequences come from a female donor with Graves disease.

This clonotype was seen only a few times. This chain joins TRBV5-1 and TRBJ2-7, with 11 bases fitting TRBD2. CDR1 and CDR2 (germline): SGHRS, YFSETQ. The J segment lost 2 bases and the V segment lost 6 bases, leaving 7 bases of the junction unmatched. This CDR3 has 15 amino acids. CDR3 sequence: CASNPLAGDAYEQYF. The CDR3 nucleotides read TGCGCCAGCAACCCACTAGCGGGGGACGCCTACGAGCAGTACTTC.

The chain has TRBV11-2 and TRBJ1-5; D might be TRBD1 (5 bases). The CDR3 is 16 residues long. Trimming took off 4 bases at V and 4 bases at J, with 17 bases between the two ends. Germline CDR1 reads SGHAT; CDR2 reads FQNNGV. The CDR3 DNA follows: TGTGCCAGCAGCTCCCTGGGTGTGGGGGGGAATCAGCCCCAGCATTTT. This sequence encodes CASSSLGVGGNQPQHF. Full variable domain (missing parts from reference TRBV11-2 and TRBJ1-5): EAGVAQSPRYKIIEKRQSVAFWCNPISGHATLYWYQQILGQGPKLLIQFQNNGVVDDSQLPKDRFSAERLKGVDSTLKIQPAKLEDSAVYLCASSSLGVGGNQPQHFGDGTRLSIL.

The chain uses TRBV7-8 and TRBJ1-3, with D possibly being TRBD1 (5 bases). The germline V gene has CDR1 SGHVS and CDR2 FQNEAQ. The CDR3 consists of 16 residues. V gave up 5 bases and J gave up 0 bases, with 14 bases separating them. The CDR3 nucleotides read TGTGCCAGCAGCCCTAGGGACCTTGGCTCTGGAAACACCATATATTTT. Amino acids: CASSPRDLGSGNTIYF.

Many counts were recorded for this clonotype. V usage is TRBV20-1 and J usage is TRBJ1-1; D is uncertain. Germline CDR1 reads DFQATT; CDR2 reads SNEGSKA (reference sequence). This CDR3 comprises 13 residues. V dropped 1 base and J dropped 3 bases, with 9 bases sitting between them. The CDR3 nucleotides are TGCAGTGCTAGAGTCGTGGACCACACTGAAGCTTTCTTT. Translating gives CSARVVDHTEAFF.

Turning to this clonotype: A read error may be the cause here, since a much bigger clone is one base away. This chain uses TRBV28 with TRBJ2-7; D may be TRBD2 (6 bases). Trimming removed 7 bases from V and 2 bases from J, with 9 bases in between. This CDR3 comprises 12 residues. Germline V lookup: CDR1 MDHEN, CDR2 SYDVKM. CDR3 in DNA: TGTGCCAGCAATGGCGGGACCTACGAGCAGTACTTC. Protein: CASNGGTYEQYF.

The sample holds many counts of this clonotype. V gene TRBV18 combines with J gene TRBJ2-5; 8 nucleotides align to TRBD1. V dropped 4 bases and J dropped 2; count of bases not matched to a gene: 9. This CDR3 comprises 16 residues. Germline lookup yields CDR1 KGHSH and CDR2 LQKENI. In nucleotides, the CDR3 is TGTGCCAGCTCACTGCAGAGACAGGGGCTACAAGAGACCCAGTACTTC. It translates to CASSLQRQGLQETQYF. Drawing the rest from reference TRBV18 and TRBJ2-5, the complete variable domain is NAGVMQNPRHLVRRRGQEARLRCSPMKGHSHVYWYRQLPEEGLKFMVYLQKENIIDESGMPKERFSAEFPKEGPSILRIQQVVRGDSAAYFCASSLQRQGLQETQYFGPGTRLLVL.

This clonotype was counted at least ten times. V is TRBV28 and J is TRBJ2-7; 10 bases line up with TRBD1. V dropped 6 bases and J dropped 3; count of bases not matched to a gene: 8. Germline V CDR1 and CDR2: MDHEN, SYDVKM. This CDR3 region has 15 residues. The CDR3 here is CASRPDRGGDYEQYF. In nucleotides, the CDR3 is TGTGCCAGCAGACCGGACAGGGGGGGAGACTACGAGCAGTACTTC.

This clonotype was detected only a few times. The V and J genes are TRBV7-9 and TRBJ2-7; TRBD2 agrees at 8 bases. This CDR3 contains 15 residues. Germline V gives CDR1 SEHNR, CDR2 FQNEAQ (reference sequence). V lost 5 bases to trimming and J lost 5 bases; unmatched junction nucleotides: 11. For the CDR3, the DNA is TGTGCCAGCAGCCCCACTAGCGGACCTGCGGACGAGCAGTACTTC. It translates to CASSPTSGPADEQYF.

V is TRBV5-4 and J is TRBJ2-7, with 9 bases that match TRBD2. The CDR3 length is 15 residues. J lost 4 bases, V lost 0 bases, and 5 bases had no gene match. Germline V gene lookup returns CDR1 SGHNT and CDR2 YYREEE (reference sequence). DNA of the CDR3: TGTGCCAGCAGCTTGGGTAGCGGGAGTCAATACGAGCAGTACTTC. Protein sequence: CASSLGSGSQYEQYF.

This clonotype was counted many times. J is TRBJ2-5 and V is TRBV2, with 12 bases matching TRBD2. The CDR3 contains 17 residues. The V gene's germline CDR1 is SNHLY and CDR2 FYNNEI. The junction had 10 bases not matched to a gene; V was cut back by 3 bases and J by 5 bases. The CDR3 region is CASSETGLAGHGETQYF. CDR3 bases: TGTGCCAGCAGTGAGACGGGACTAGCGGGCCACGGGGAGACCCAGTACTTC.

This clonotype was seen more than once but under ten times. J is TRBJ1-1 and V is TRBV28; D possibly corresponds to TRBD1 (6 bases). CDR3 length: 13 amino acids. Trimming cost V 7 bases and J 6 bases, with 15 bases left between them. The V gene's germline CDR1 is MDHEN and CDR2 SYDVKM. The DNA for the CDR3 is TGTGCCAGCACCGCGACAGGAGGCGCTGAAGCTTTCTTT. The encoded protein is CASTATGGAEAFF.

The chain couples TRBV27 to TRBJ2-2; the D gene is possibly TRBD1 (6 bases). The CDR3 has 15 residues. With 2 bases removed from V and 1 base from J, the gap between germline ends came to 8 bases. From germline, CDR1 is MNHEY and CDR2 SMNVEV (reference sequence). CDR3 protein: CASSLIQGNTGELFF. CDR3 in DNA: TGTGCCAGCAGTTTAATACAGGGGAACACCGGGGAGCTGTTTTTT.

This clonotype was counted many times. The chain is built from TRBV3-1 and TRBJ1-1; D unresolved. The germline V gene encodes CDR1 LGHDT and CDR2 YNNKEL (reference sequence). This CDR3 comprises 15 residues. V lost 4 bases and J lost 4, with 16 bases in between. The DNA for the CDR3 is TGTGCCAGCAGCCTGGGAGGGAGTGGTGGCACTGAAGCTTTCTTT. It codes for CASSLGGSGGTEAFF.

This clonotype was seen many times. The chain combines TRBV2 with TRBJ1-4; 10 positions match TRBD1. CDR3 length: 14 residues. The J segment lost 8 bases and the V segment lost 4 bases, leaving 4 bases of the junction unmatched. CDR1 and CDR2 from the germline V gene are SNHLY and FYNNEI. In DNA, the CDR3 is TGTGCCAGCAGTGGGGACAGGGGAGGAGAAAAACTGTTTTTT. Translating it yields CASSGDRGGEKLFF. Drawing the rest from reference TRBV2 and TRBJ1-4, the complete variable domain is EPEVTQTPSHQVTQMGQEVILRCVPISNHLYFYWYRQILGQKVEFLVSFYNNEISEKSEIFDDQFSVERPDGSNFTLKIRSTKLEDSAMYFCASSGDRGGEKLFFGSGTQLSVL.

The chain has TRBV4-1 and TRBJ1-2, with D perhaps matching TRBD1 (5 bases). Trimming took 1 base from V and 3 from J, leaving 12 bases between them. The V gene's germline CDR1 is MGHRA and CDR2 YSYEKL. The CDR3 length is 15 residues. CDR3 nucleotide sequence: TGCGCCAGCAGCCAAGGAAGGAACAGGCACTATGGCTACACCTTC. It is translated as CASSQGRNRHYGYTF.

This clonotype was detected many times. The chain links TRBV10-3 to TRBJ1-4, with a tentative D call TRBD1 (6 bases). The CDR3 runs 13 residues. V shed 9 bases and J shed 1 base, with 9 bases lying between them. The germline V gene encodes CDR1 ENHRY and CDR2 SYGVKD. The CDR3 loop is CAIKGETNEKLFF. The CDR3 nucleotides read TGTGCCATAAAGGGGGAAACTAATGAAAAACTGTTTTTT.

The chain recombines TRBV11-2 with TRBJ2-1; 7 positions agree with TRBD2. Germline lookup yields CDR1 SGHAT and CDR2 FQNNGV. This CDR3 spans 17 amino acids. The V and J ends lost 4 bases and 0 bases, in that order; junction bases with no gene match: 9. The CDR3 spells CASSSWGGSRSYNEQFF. The CDR3 DNA sequence: TGTGCCAGCAGCTCGTGGGGAGGGTCTCGCTCCTACAATGAGCAGTTCTTC. Complete variable domain (other parts from reference TRBV11-2 and TRBJ2-1): EAGVAQSPRYKIIEKRQSVAFWCNPISGHATLYWYQQILGQGPKLLIQFQNNGVVDDSQLPKDRFSAERLKGVDSTLKIQPAKLEDSAVYLCASSSWGGSRSYNEQFFGPGTRLTVL.

This clonotype was picked up a small number of times. The chain recombines TRBV10-3 with TRBJ2-5; 12 bases fit TRBD1. The V gene end was trimmed by 6 bases and the J gene end by 2 bases; junction bases not matched to a gene: 4. CDR3 length: 15 amino acids. Germline V gives CDR1 ENHRY, CDR2 SYGVKD. The chain's CDR3 is CAIRGTGGTQETQYF. The DNA for the CDR3 is TGTGCCATCAGGGGGACAGGGGGCACTCAAGAGACCCAGTACTTC.

This clonotype was seen a single time. With a much larger clone just one base away, this may be a read error. The rearrangement joins TRBV27 to TRBJ1-1; D gene unclear. Trimming stripped 4 bases from V and 3 bases from J, with 15 bases between. From germline, CDR1 is MNHEY and CDR2 SMNVEV (reference sequence). This CDR3 comprises 15 residues. Here the CDR3 reads CASSSPGVMDTEAFF. In nucleotides, the CDR3 is TGTGCCAGCAGTTCCCCGGGTGTGATGGACACTGAAGCTTTCTTT.

The chain has TRBV7-9 and TRBJ2-5; D call uncertain. V was shortened by 7 bases and J by 3 bases, with 12 bases between the two germline ends. The CDR3 loop spans 13 amino acids. Germline V CDR1 and CDR2: SEHNR, FQNEAQ (reference sequence). The CDR3 DNA is TGTGCCAGCACGCCGACCTGGGAAGAGACCCAGTACTTC. It yields the protein CASTPTWEETQYF. The full variable domain, completed using reference TRBV7-9 and TRBJ2-5, is DTGVSQNPRHKITKRGQNVTFRCDPISEHNRLYWYRQTLGQGPEFLTYFQNEAQLEKSRLLSDRFSAERPKGSFSTLEIQRTEQGDSAMYLCASTPTWEETQYFGPGTRLLVL.

This clonotype was recorded at least ten times. This chain joins TRBV27 and TRBJ2-5; D is undetermined. The CDR3 totals 13 residues. Germline V gene sequence: CDR1 MNHEY, CDR2 SMNVEV (reference sequence). V lost 5 bases and J lost 1, with 8 bases in between. The CDR3 DNA is TGTGCCAGCAGTCCGGAAGTCCAAGAGACCCAGTACTTC. Encoded protein: CASSPEVQETQYF.

Many counts were recorded for this clonotype. The genes are TRBV13 and TRBJ2-7, with TRBD2 matching over 8 bases. The trim removed 1 base at V and 5 bases at J, leaving 4 bases unmatched. Germline V gene data show CDR1 as PRHDT and CDR2 as FYEKMQ (reference sequence). CDR3 length: 14 amino acids. CDR3 bases: TGTGCCAGCAGCTTAGTCGGGAGGGCCCACGAGCAGTACTTC. Amino acids: CASSLVGRAHEQYF.

This clonotype was seen a handful of times. A read error may produce the germline difference seen at one junction end. V usage is TRBV4-1 and J usage is TRBJ2-7; D is perhaps TRBD1 (6 bases). The CDR3 covers 16 residues. The germline CDR1 and CDR2 sequences are MGHRA and YSYEKL. CDR3: CASSQDPDSPTYEQCF. The CDR3 DNA is TGCGCCAGCAGCCAAGATCCGGACAGCCCTACCTACGAGCAGTGCTTC.